The next 12 T cell receptor beta chains were all read from a single sample in a study of cytomegalovirus exposure and HLA in healthy donors. Vbeta (60) and Jbeta (13) primers were used in the PCR. The assay was immunoSEQ multiplex PCR, and TCRdb's table has in-frame clones only and misses some. The sample records under 200,000 clones, roughly 79% being singletons. The sample was PBMCs. The receptors originated from a man between 50 and 59 years old in good health and CMV-seropositive.

The rearrangement joins TRBV29-1 to TRBJ1-2; no firm D call. V was shortened by 1 base and J by 4 bases, with 4 bases between the two germline ends. The germline V gene encodes CDR1 SQVTM and CDR2 ANQGSEA. This CDR3 has 11 amino acids. CDR3 sequence (DNA): TGCAGCGTTGAAGGAGCCTATGGCTACACCTTC. It specifies CSVEGAYGYTF.

The J gene is TRBJ2-7, the V gene TRBV4-1; 9 nucleotides agree with TRBD1. CDR1 MGHRA and CDR2 YSYEKL come from the germline V gene. V was clipped by 1 base and J by 12 bases; unmatched bases: 7. The CDR3 is made up of 13 amino acids. The CDR3, as DNA: TGCGCCAGCAGCCAAGGGGACAGGGTGATTGGGTACGTC. Protein product: CASSQGDRVIGYV.

The CDR3 loop reads CASSLIMKGQGAQSDGYTF. Written as DNA, the CDR3 is TGTGCCAGCAGCTTAATTATGAAGGGACAGGGGGCCCAGAGTGATGGCTACACCTTC. The chain carries TRBV7-9 and TRBJ1-2; 12 bases line up with TRBD1. V was pared by 2 bases and J by 6 bases, with 16 bases of the junction left unmatched. The CDR3 consists of 19 residues. Germline V CDR1 and CDR2: SEHNR, FQNEAQ (reference sequence).

The genes are TRBV6-5 and TRBJ2-7; 9 nucleotides match TRBD1. Losses at the gene ends were 4 bases for V and 5 bases for J; bases not matched to a gene: 6. This CDR3 comprises 14 residues. Looked up from germline, CDR1 is MNHEY and CDR2 is SVGAGI. The CDR3 nucleotides read TGTGCCAGCAGTTTCGGGACAGGGAGCAACGAGCAGTACTTC. It encodes CASSFGTGSNEQYF.

This clone was recorded a few times. The V call is TRBV7-8, the J call TRBJ2-4, with 8 bases aligning to TRBD1. The ends lost 0 bases at V and 2 bases at J; junction bases unmatched: 3. There are 16 residues in the CDR3. Germline CDR1 and CDR2: SGHVS and FQNEAQ. CDR3 loop: CASSLAVRGPKNIQYF. DNA of the CDR3: TGTGCCAGCAGCTTAGCTGTCAGGGGGCCCAAAAACATTCAGTACTTC.

This chain uses TRBV18 with TRBJ1-1; D gene unclear. With 6 bases removed from V and 3 bases from J, the gap between germline ends came to 11 bases. The CDR3 is 13 residues long. The germline gives CDR1 KGHSH, CDR2 LQKENI. CDR3 region: CASSLSRDTEAFF. CDR3 coding DNA: TGTGCCAGCTCCCTCTCGAGGGACACTGAAGCTTTCTTT. The full variable domain, its missing parts supplied by reference TRBV18 and TRBJ1-1, is NAGVMQNPRHLVRRRGQEARLRCSPMKGHSHVYWYRQLPEEGLKFMVYLQKENIIDESGMPKERFSAEFPKEGPSILRIQQVVRGDSAAYFCASSLSRDTEAFFGQGTRLTVV.

The chain has TRBV7-2 and TRBJ2-1; TRBD2 is a possible D gene (7 bases). Trimming shortened V by 9 bases and J by 5 bases, and 14 bases separated the two germline ends. This CDR3 comprises 13 residues. Germline-derived CDR1 and CDR2 are SGHTA and FQGNSA. CDR3 sequence (DNA): TGTGCCAGTACTCGGGGGGCTAACAATGAGCAGTTCTTC. Its protein is CASTRGANNEQFF.

A few counts support this clone. The CDR3 coding sequence is TGTGCCAGCAGCCAAGTTGGAGGTTATCAGCCCCAGCATTTT. Its protein product is CASSQVGGYQPQHF. The gene calls are TRBV4-2 and TRBJ1-5; D ambiguous. Germline-derived CDR1 and CDR2 are LGHNA and YNFKEQ. V was shortened by 1 base and J by 5 bases, with 9 bases between the two germline ends. The CDR3 runs to 14 residues.

In this sample, this clone turned up once. The V and J genes are TRBV2 and TRBJ2-1, with 7 bases that match TRBD1. The CDR3 has 11 amino acids. Germline CDR1 is SNHLY and CDR2 is FYNNEI. The junction had 0 bases not matched to a gene; V was cut back by 3 bases and J by 10 bases. DNA for the CDR3: TGTGCCAGCAGTGAGGACAGGGAGCAGTTCTTC. Translating gives CASSEDREQFF.

V is TRBV7-9 and J is TRBJ1-6; D is perhaps TRBD1 (5 bases). The CDR3 covers 14 residues. CDR1 is SEHNR and CDR2 is FQNEAQ in the germline V gene (reference sequence). Trimming removed 4 bases at V and 7 bases at J, with 11 bases between. CDR3 sequence: CASSWDLGNSPLHF. The CDR3 DNA reads TGTGCCAGCAGCTGGGACTTAGGAAATTCACCCCTCCACTTT.

This chain joins TRBV5-4 and TRBJ2-7, with TRBD1 matching over 7 bases. CDR1 is SGHNT and CDR2 is YYREEE in the germline V gene (reference sequence). J gave up 0 bases and V 6 bases, and 9 bases lay outside the gene matches. CDR3 length: 15 residues. The CDR3 sequence is CASTINRGLSYEQYF. The CDR3 coding sequence is TGTGCCAGCACCATAAACAGGGGCCTCTCCTACGAGCAGTACTTC.

The CDR3 loop is CASTADNYGYTF. Here the CDR3 DNA reads TGTGCCAGCACCGCAGATAACTATGGCTACACCTTC. This chain links TRBV6-5 with TRBJ1-2, with D hard to call. This CDR3 region has 12 residues. The V end lost 7 bases, the J end lost 1 base, and 7 bases lay between the germline ends. Looked up from germline, CDR1 is MNHEY and CDR2 is SVGAGI.